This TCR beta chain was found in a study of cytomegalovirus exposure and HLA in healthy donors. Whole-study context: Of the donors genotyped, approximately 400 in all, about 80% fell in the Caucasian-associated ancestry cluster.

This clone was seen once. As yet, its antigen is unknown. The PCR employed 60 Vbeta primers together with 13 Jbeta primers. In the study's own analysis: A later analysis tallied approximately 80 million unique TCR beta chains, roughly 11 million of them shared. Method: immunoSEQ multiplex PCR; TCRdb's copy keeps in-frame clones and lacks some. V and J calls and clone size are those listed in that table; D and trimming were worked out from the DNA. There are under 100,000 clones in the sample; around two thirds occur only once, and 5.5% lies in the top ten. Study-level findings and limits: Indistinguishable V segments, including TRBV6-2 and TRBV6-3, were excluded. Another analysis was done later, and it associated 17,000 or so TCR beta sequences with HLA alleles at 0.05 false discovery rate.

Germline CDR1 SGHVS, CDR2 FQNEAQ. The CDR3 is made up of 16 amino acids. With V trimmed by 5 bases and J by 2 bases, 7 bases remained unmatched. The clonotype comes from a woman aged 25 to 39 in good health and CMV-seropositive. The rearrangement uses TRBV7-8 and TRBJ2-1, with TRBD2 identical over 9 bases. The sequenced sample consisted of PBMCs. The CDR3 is CASSPRGGTTYNEQFF. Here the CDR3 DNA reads TGTGCCAGCAGCCCGCGGGGGGGGACGACCTACAATGAGCAGTTCTTC.